Below are 12 T cell receptor beta chains sequenced from a single sample in a study of spatial heterogeneity in lung cancer (dated 2019 in TCRdb). Per the publication, the time point label means: sample taken at primary tumor resection. The protocol used for the library was 5' RACE. TCRdb shows the sequencer as NextSeq 500. Through fastp at Q25 and MiXCR, TCRdb rebuilt clones from the public reads, retaining in-frame beta chains. CDR3 protein duplicates are merged, each entry listing the most common genes and DNA. In this sample the table shows about 38,000 distinct CDR3 sequences, roughly 7.4% of which occur a single time. 25% to 35% of the sample is taken by the ten largest. The sample consisted of PBMCs, taken at surgery. All receptors derive from a male donor with early-stage non-small cell lung cancer.

The chain uses TRBV7-2 and TRBJ1-1, with D hard to call. This CDR3 is built from 14 residues. Trimming cost V 5 bases and J 0 bases, with 10 bases left between them. Looked up from germline, CDR1 is SGHTA and CDR2 is FQGNSA. The CDR3 sequence: CASSEGGLNTEAFF. The CDR3 bases are TGTGCCAGCAGCGAAGGAGGATTGAACACTGAAGCTTTCTTT.

The V gene is TRBV10-3, the J gene TRBJ2-2; 9 bases fit TRBD2. V dropped 6 bases and J dropped 4; count of bases not matched to a gene: 6. The germline CDR1 and CDR2 sequences are ENHRY and SYGVKD. CDR3 size: 15 residues. CDR3 loop: CAISAGGPLTGELFF. The CDR3 DNA follows: TGTGCCATCAGCGCGGGGGGGCCCCTCACCGGGGAGCTGTTTTTT.

This clonotype was counted ten times or more. J is TRBJ1-1 and V is TRBV12-3 or TRBV12-4, with TRBD1 identical over 9 bases. The CDR3 consists of 14 residues. Unmatched junction bases numbered 9, after V lost 7 bases and J lost 6 bases. CDR3 in amino acids: CASITGTGSSEAFF. The DNA for the CDR3 is TGTGCCAGCATTACCGGGACAGGGTCTTCTGAAGCTTTCTTT.

This clonotype was recorded many times. The chain recombines TRBV6-5 with TRBJ1-2; D not resolved. CDR1 is MNHEY, CDR2 SVGAGI, per germline. The V end was cut by 7 bases, the J end by 5 bases, with 11 bases between. The CDR3 is 12 amino acids. The CDR3 coding sequence is TGTGCCAGCACCCCGAACGGGTATGGCTACACCTTC. Its protein is CASTPNGYGYTF.

This clonotype was counted many times. This chain connects TRBV12-3 or TRBV12-4 to TRBJ2-1, with D possibly being TRBD2 (6 bases). V shed 6 bases and J shed 5 bases, with 11 bases lying between them. The CDR3 loop spans 13 amino acids. The CDR3 protein is CASRLGGNNEQFF. In nucleotides, the CDR3 is TGTGCCAGCAGATTGGGAGGAAACAATGAGCAGTTCTTC.

In this sample, this clonotype turned up a few times. The chain has TRBV12-5 and TRBJ1-5; D might be TRBD1 (5 bases). The CDR3 extends over 15 amino acids. Between the trimmed V and J ends, which lost 5 bases and 1 base, there was a span of 12 bases. Germline V CDR1 and CDR2: LGHNT, FRNRAP. CDR3 bases: TGTGCTAGTGGTATGTGGACACCGAGCAATCAGCCCCAGCATTTT. Amino acids: CASGMWTPSNQPQHF.

This clonotype was recorded many times. The V call is TRBV28, the J call TRBJ2-1, with 9 bases matching TRBD1. CDR1 is MDHEN, CDR2 SYDVKM, per germline. V shed 1 base and J 6 bases; nucleotides not matched to a gene: 1. This CDR3 has 14 residues. CDR3 in DNA: TGTGCCAGCAGTTTATACAGGGGGCCCAATGAGCAGTTCTTC. Its translation: CASSLYRGPNEQFF.

The genes are TRBV12-3 or TRBV12-4 and TRBJ2-1; 9 nucleotides agree with TRBD2. V was clipped by 0 bases and J by 3 bases; unmatched bases: 6. The CDR3 totals 17 residues. CDR3 protein: CASSLAKTSGLYNEQFF. DNA of the CDR3: TGTGCCAGCAGTTTAGCAAAGACTAGCGGTCTCTACAATGAGCAGTTCTTC.

By proportion, this clonotype is medium-sized. This CDR3 reads CASSPREGGGYTF. The CDR3 DNA is TGTGCCAGCTCACCACGTGAAGGGGGAGGCTACACCTTC. The gene calls are TRBV18 and TRBJ1-2; D may be TRBD1 (6 bases). Germline values: CDR1 KGHSH, CDR2 LQKENI. The CDR3 runs to 13 residues. V shed 1 base and J shed 8 bases, with 11 bases lying between them.

This clonotype was recorded many times. The rearrangement joins TRBV7-2 to TRBJ2-3; 8 bases line up with TRBD2. The V and J ends lost 1 base and 1 base, in that order; junction bases with no gene match: 13. The CDR3 extends over 19 amino acids. Per the germline V gene, CDR1 is SGHTA and CDR2 is FQGNSA. The CDR3 DNA is TGTGCCAGCAGCTTAGTGGTTCGGTCTAGCGGGTCCGGCACAGATACGCAGTATTTT. It encodes CASSLVVRSSGSGTDTQYF.

This clonotype was observed many times. V gene TRBV7-9 combines with J gene TRBJ2-1; TRBD2 aligns across 13 bases. This CDR3 contains 16 residues. The V segment lost 5 bases and the J segment 8 bases; nucleotides outside the gene matches: 9. Germline loops: CDR1 SEHNR, CDR2 FQNEAQ (reference sequence). CDR3 in amino acids: CASSLGLAGRGDEQFF. The DNA of the CDR3 is TGTGCCAGCAGCCTGGGACTAGCGGGGAGAGGGGATGAGCAGTTCTTC.

This clonotype came up a few times. The chain links TRBV2 to TRBJ2-7; 10 bases are shared with TRBD2. Per germline, CDR1 SNHLY and CDR2 FYNNEI. The CDR3 is made up of 16 amino acids. Trimming removed 6 bases from V and 3 bases from J; junction bases left unmatched: 11. The CDR3 coding sequence is TGTGCCAGCAGCCTGCCCGGACTAGCGGAGGGCTACGAGCAGTACGTC. It is translated as CASSLPGLAEGYEQYV.